This TCR beta chain was recorded in a study of Ad26.COV2.S vaccination and SARS-CoV-2 variants. Whole-study results and caveats: Following vaccination, spike-specific CD8+ and CD4+ T cell responses reportedly exhibited substantial breadth. Assessments of TCR breadth and depth may have underestimated the total T cell responses.

Documented treatment: around 19 received Ad26.COV2.S at low or high dose, single or two shots; 5 received placebo; per-sample allocation not given. Vaccine and placebo recipients were sampled on day 63 after the first injection. In germline, CDR1 is MDHEN, CDR2 SYDVKM. This CDR3 spans 13 amino acids. V shed 8 bases and J 2 bases; nucleotides not matched to a gene: 3. Note on this clone: The antigen remains unidentified.

The table came from immunoSEQ multiplex PCR; TCRdb's copy has only in-frame clones and leaves some out. The data hold 350,000 to 450,000 clones, with about 88% observed a single time. Specimen: peripheral blood, collected in a trial of Ad26.COV2.S vaccine versus placebo. This chain joins TRBV28 and TRBJ1-1; 9 nucleotides agree with TRBD1. The source of this sequence is a person aged 18-65 years who received the Ad26.COV2.S COVID-19 vaccine or a placebo. The CDR3 loop reads CASQTGGNTEAFF. CDR3 nucleotides: TGTGCCAGCCAAACAGGGGGCAACACTGAAGCTTTCTTT.